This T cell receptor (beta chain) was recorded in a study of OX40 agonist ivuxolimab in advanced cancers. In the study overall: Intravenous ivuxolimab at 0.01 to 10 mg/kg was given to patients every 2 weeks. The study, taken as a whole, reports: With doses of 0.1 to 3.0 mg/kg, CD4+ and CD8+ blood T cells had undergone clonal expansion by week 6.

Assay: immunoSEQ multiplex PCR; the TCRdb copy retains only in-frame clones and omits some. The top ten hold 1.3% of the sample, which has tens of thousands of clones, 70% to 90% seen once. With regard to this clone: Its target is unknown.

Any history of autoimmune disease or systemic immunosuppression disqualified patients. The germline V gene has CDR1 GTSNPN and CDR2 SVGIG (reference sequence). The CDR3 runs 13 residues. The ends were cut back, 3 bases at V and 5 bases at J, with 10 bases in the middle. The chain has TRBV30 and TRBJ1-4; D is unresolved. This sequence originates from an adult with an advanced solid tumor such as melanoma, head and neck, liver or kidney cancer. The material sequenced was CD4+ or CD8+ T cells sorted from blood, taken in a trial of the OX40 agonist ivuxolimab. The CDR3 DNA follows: TGTGCCTGGAGGGGGTGGGCCAATGAAAAACTGTTTTTT. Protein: CAWRGWANEKLFF.